The rows below give T cell receptor beta chains drawn from one sample of a study of beta chain features in type 1 diabetes. The data were produced by immunoSEQ multiplex PCR, yet TCRdb's version contains in-frame clones alone and is incomplete. The sample includes under 150,000 clones, around 51% of them seen just once. Sequenced input: Tregs from blood. These receptors originate from a young man in good health. Both conserved end residues are trimmed from each CDR3.

J gene,V gene,CDR3 protein
TRBJ1-4,TRBV27,ASRPRKLTGSNEKLF
TRBJ2-1,TRBV14,ASSRGGDPSYNEQF
TRBJ2-1,TRBV2,ASRRDRGYNEQF
TRBJ2-1,TRBV19,ASSRGLAGGENNEQF
TRBJ2-1,TRBV7-9,ASTRGTSGVYNEQF
TRBJ1-2,TRBV19,ASSTDRHNYGYT
TRBJ1-2,TRBV28,ASSPVWGTGYT
TRBJ2-1,TRBV7-3,ASSFRLVSDEQF
TRBJ2-6,TRBV28,ASSMTGPSGANVLT
TRBJ1-5,TRBV6-5,ASSRGSNQPQH
TRBJ2-3,TRBV6-6,ASSHRDRGYTDTQY
TRBJ2-1,TRBV19,ASSKLIQGHEQF
TRBJ2-5,TRBV10-3,AISWTEETQY
TRBJ2-7,TRBV10-3,AISEWERENYEQY
TRBJ2-3,TRBV10-3,AISVRTGLDTQY
TRBJ2-3,TRBV4-3,ASSSSGASTDTQY
TRBJ1-5,TRBV2,ASNKLSQPQH
TRBJ2-7,TRBV5-4,ASSATSGSVYEQY
-,TRBV30,AWSGTSGVYEQY
TRBJ1-3,TRBV27,ASSARQGSGNTIY
TRBJ1-2,TRBV7-8,ASSFRLSYGYT
TRBJ2-4,TRBV6-5,ASSSISGTGLY
TRBJ2-3,TRBV5-4,ASSPGTSGADTQY
TRBJ1-2,TRBV11-2,ASSSRTGLSYGYT
TRBJ1-2,TRBV10-3,AINLRQQVYGYT
TRBJ1-6,TRBV7-9,ASSFGGTGYNSPLH
TRBJ2-2,TRBV4-2,ASSQEGGAGELF
TRBJ1-1,TRBV28,ASSGPGRRDTEAF
TRBJ1-2,TRBV5-5,ASSPEGRVSYGYT
TRBJ2-3,TRBV4-2,ASSQDGTRTDTQY
TRBJ1-2,TRBV27,ASSPRGHWLRYT
TRBJ2-7,TRBV7-2,ASSLSYEQY
TRBJ1-2,TRBV6-1,ASSEIGTGNGYT
TRBJ1-1,TRBV28,ASSLIALGNTEAF
TRBJ1-2,TRBV6-5,ASRYSPGTANYGYT
TRBJ1-4,TRBV28,ASSLGGAVNEKLF
TRBJ2-5,TRBV7-9,ATRQAATVETQY
TRBJ1-2,TRBV6-1,ASRTRQGANYGYT
TRBJ1-2,TRBV7-2,ASSSQGFAGYT
TRBJ2-7,TRBV7-2,ASSPLGFQRGYEQY
TRBJ2-5,TRBV19,ASSRLAGGQETQY
TRBJ1-1,TRBV5-1,ASLTGTGDTEAF
TRBJ2-5,TRBV10-3,AISDPTPETQY
TRBJ1-5,TRBV19,ASAQGGAQPQH
TRBJ1-5,TRBV2,ASSEGGGQPQH
TRBJ1-2,TRBV28,ASSSTRGNYGYT
TRBJ2-3,TRBV7-3,ASSMTSTDTQY
TRBJ2-5,TRBV7-8,ASSLRNRGTQY
TRBJ2-3,TRBV2,ASSRDSLGNTQY
TRBJ2-7,TRBV9,ASSVGGSSYEQY
TRBJ1-1,TRBV7-9,ASSNRQGTEAF